The clone carrying this TCR beta chain was seen more than once but under ten times. This CDR3 is 14 amino acids long. CDR1 is LNHDA and CDR2 is SQIVND in the germline V gene (reference sequence). The data were obtained in a study of blood T cells in healthy people across ages. Primers used in a second PCR of roughly 7 to 12 cycles were a sample-barcoded 5' primer and a J-beta primer mix. The template-switch adaptor was a 5' adaptor with 12 random nucleotides. It tagged each cDNA molecule. In TCRdb, the 5' RACE reads were re-called with MiXCR into one record per CDR3 protein. The sample has some 1.4 million distinct CDR3 sequences, 42% seen once.

The clonotype originates from a woman aged 18-29 years in good health. The gene calls are TRBV19 and TRBJ2-5; D possibly matches TRBD1 or TRBD2 (5 bases each). The J call may be mistaken, given a closer DNA end match to TRBJ2-7. Sequencing input: blood. This CDR3 reads CASSPRDGGYEQYF. The CDR3 bases are TGTGCCAGTAGTCCAAGGGACGGTGGGTACGAGCAGTACTTC.